This TCR beta chain was documented in a study of shared T cell receptors in the human thymus. Here immunoSEQ multiplex PCR was the method, and the copy in TCRdb shows in-frame clones only, minus some. The sample records about 380,000 clones, 95% being singletons. Germline CDR1 and CDR2: ENHRY and SYGVKD. V was clipped by 4 bases and J by 0 bases; unmatched bases: 5. The CDR3 runs 16 residues. Sequences were obtained from thymocytes. The chain is built from TRBV10-3 and TRBJ1-1, with 10 positions matching TRBD1. This sequence was found in a human donor. The CDR3 DNA sequence: TGTGCCATCAGTGCCCAGGGACAGGGGCTGAACACTGAAGCTTTCTTT. This gives the protein CAISAQGQGLNTEAFF.